A single sample gave rise to the 31 T cell receptor beta chains below, sequenced in a study of post-analysis software for immune sequencing data. Which antigens these TCRs recognize remains unknown. Study-level findings and limits: TRBV5-6, TRBV5-1 and TRBV20-1 were among about 5 TRBV segments more frequent in patients than controls.

Unique-molecular-identifier-tagged TCR beta cDNA libraries were used. Each CDR3 protein is one row after TCRdb ran MiXCR on the PCR reads. The table has hundreds of thousands of distinct CDR3 sequences, roughly 35% seen once. The specimen sequenced was blood. These receptor sequences come from a girl aged 10-17 years with multiple sclerosis.

This clonotype came up many times. This sequence joins TRBV7-9 and TRBJ2-3, with D uncertain. With 2 bases removed from V and 6 bases from J, the gap between germline ends came to 6 bases. The CDR3 is made up of 12 amino acids. Germline V gene lookup returns CDR1 SEHNR and CDR2 FQNEAQ (reference sequence). CDR3 sequence reads: CASSLIGDTQYF. The CDR3 region has the DNA TGTGCCAGCAGCTTAATTGGGGATACGCAGTATTTT.

This rearrangement joins TRBV5-1 to TRBJ2-5; 10 bases match TRBD2. The CDR3 is made up of 15 amino acids. The junction had 2 bases not matched to a gene; V was cut back by 0 bases and J by 3 bases. Per the germline V gene, CDR1 is SGHRS and CDR2 is YFSETQ. The CDR3 coding sequence is TGCGCCAGCAGCTTGGGGACTAGCGGTGAAGAGACCCAGTACTTC. Translated: CASSLGTSGEETQYF.

The V and J genes are TRBV10-3 and TRBJ2-1, with unresolved D. CDR3 length: 16 residues. V lost 6 bases to trimming and J lost 0 bases, with 15 bases between them. CDR1 and CDR2 (germline): ENHRY, SYGVKD. The CDR3 nucleotides are TGTGCCATCAGCGCCTCGACGCTCAGCTCCTACAATGAGCAGTTCTTC. Translation gives CAISASTLSSYNEQFF.

The chain links TRBV7-2 to TRBJ2-3; D unresolved. The CDR3 runs to 18 residues. V was shortened by 0 bases and J by 0 bases, with 16 bases between the two germline ends. CDR1 is SGHTA and CDR2 is FQGNSA in the germline V gene. CDR3 region: CASSLATFLESSTDTQYF. The CDR3 nucleotides are TGTGCCAGCAGCTTAGCGACCTTTCTAGAATCTAGCACAGATACGCAGTATTTT.

The CDR3 bases are TGTGCCAGCAGCTTAGGCCCAACAGATTACGAGCAGTACTTC. The encoded protein is CASSLGPTDYEQYF. The gene calls are TRBV7-8 and TRBJ2-7; D gene ambiguous. Germline values: CDR1 SGHVS, CDR2 FQNEAQ. V lost 1 base, J lost 4 bases, and 11 bases lay in between. This CDR3 has 14 amino acids.

CDR3: CASSFSRLGTEAFF. The CDR3 DNA follows: TGTGCCAGCAGCTTTTCAAGGCTGGGGACTGAAGCTTTCTTT. V gene TRBV5-5 combines with J gene TRBJ1-1; D is undetermined. CDR1 is SGHKS and CDR2 is YYEKEE in the germline V gene (reference sequence). This CDR3 spans 14 amino acids. V was trimmed by 2 bases and J by 5 bases, leaving 13 bases between them. The full variable domain, rest sourced from reference TRBV5-5 and TRBJ1-1, is DAGVTQSPTHLIKTRGQQVTLRCSPISGHKSVSWYQQVLGQGPQFIFQYYEKEERGRGNFPDRFSARQFPNYSSELNVNALLLGDSALYLCASSFSRLGTEAFFGQGTRLTVV.

The V call is TRBV20-1, the J call TRBJ2-7, with TRBD1 matching over 8 bases. The DNA end is a closer match to TRBJ2-5, so the J assignment may be wrong. This CDR3 spans 15 amino acids. Germline V gene data show CDR1 as DFQATT and CDR2 as SNEGSKA (reference sequence). CDR3 coding DNA: TGCAGTGCTAGAGAGCCCCAGGGGGCTGGCGAGACCCAGTACTTC. Translation gives CSAREPQGAGETQYF.

The V and J genes are TRBV20-1 and TRBJ2-5; D possibly corresponds to TRBD1 (8 bases). This CDR3 has 15 amino acids. Germline-derived CDR1 and CDR2 are DFQATT and SNEGSKA (reference sequence). V lost 0 bases to trimming and J lost 5 bases, with 16 bases between them. The CDR3: CSARDPTGGVETQYF. CDR3 bases: TGCAGTGCTAGAGATCCCACAGGGGGGGTGGAGACCCAGTACTTC.

This clonotype was detected a few times. This chain links TRBV10-3 with TRBJ2-7, with D possibly being TRBD2 (5 bases). The CDR3 consists of 13 residues. CDR1 and CDR2 (germline): ENHRY, SYGVKD. V lost 11 bases and J 0 bases, leaving 14 bases between the germline ends. The CDR3 DNA reads TGTGCCTCCACCGTTGGGAGCTCCTACGAGCAGTACTTC. This sequence encodes CASTVGSSYEQYF.

This chain joins TRBV3-1 and TRBJ2-7; 7 positions match TRBD1. Germline CDR1 reads LGHDT; CDR2 reads YNNKEL (reference sequence). Trimming at V came to 3 bases and at J to 0 bases, leaving 5 bases not matched to a gene. CDR3 length equals 15 residues. The CDR3 nucleotides are TGTGCCAGCAGCCACCAGGGACAGAGCTCCTACGAGCAGTACTTC. Amino acid sequence: CASSHQGQSSYEQYF.

This clonotype was recorded many times. The V call is TRBV27, the J call TRBJ2-6, with 9 positions matching TRBD1. Trimming removed 8 bases from V and 4 bases from J; junction bases left unmatched: 9. The CDR3 has 16 amino acids. The germline V gene has CDR1 MNHEY and CDR2 SMNVEV (reference sequence). The CDR3 spells CASRPGTGFGANVLTF. The CDR3 DNA reads TGTGCCAGCCGTCCCGGGACAGGGTTCGGGGCCAACGTCCTGACTTTC.

The chain uses TRBV12-3 or TRBV12-4 and TRBJ2-7; D uncertain. V lost 6 bases and J lost 3, with 15 bases in between. The CDR3 length is 14 residues. The CDR3 loop is CASSPPRRFYEQYF. CDR3 bases: TGTGCCAGCAGCCCTCCCCGGCGGTTCTACGAGCAGTACTTC.

This clonotype was seen a few times. The rearrangement joins TRBV7-2 to TRBJ2-5; a possible D gene is TRBD1 (6 bases). CDR3 size: 15 residues. Trimming stripped 5 bases from V and 1 base from J, with 14 bases between. Germline-derived CDR1 and CDR2 are SGHTA and FQGNSA. The CDR3 loop reads CASSNWDILQETQYF. The CDR3, as DNA: TGTGCCAGCAGCAACTGGGACATCCTCCAAGAGACCCAGTACTTC.

This clonotype has ten or more counts. The chain joins TRBV12-3 or TRBV12-4 to TRBJ2-5, with D possibly matching TRBD2 (5 bases). This CDR3 comprises 11 residues. V lost 6 bases and J 5 bases, leaving 7 bases between the germline ends. CDR3 sequence: CASSPGETQYF. CDR3 in DNA: TGTGCCAGCAGCCCGGGGGAGACCCAGTACTTC.

The chain has TRBV24-1 and TRBJ2-3, with 10 bases lining up with TRBD2. Germline CDR1 and CDR2: KGHDR and SFDVKD. The CDR3 is 15 amino acids. Germline trimming cut 4 bases from V and 4 bases from J; bases unmatched to any gene: 4. The CDR3 region has the DNA TGTGCCACCAGTGACTATAGCGGGGGGTCAGATACGCAGTATTTT. This gives the protein CATSDYSGGSDTQYF.

The sample holds a few counts of this clonotype. The chain has TRBV12-3 or TRBV12-4 and TRBJ2-1; D call uncertain. The V and J ends lost 7 bases and 1 base respectively, with 11 bases between them. CDR3 length equals 14 residues. CDR3 loop: CASKDGPSYNEQFF. CDR3 in DNA: TGTGCCAGCAAAGACGGTCCTTCCTACAATGAGCAGTTCTTC.

This chain uses TRBV25-1 with TRBJ2-3, with D possibly TRBD1 on 5 matching bases. The CDR3 extends over 15 amino acids. V lost 0 bases and J lost 3, with 10 bases in between. Germline V gene data show CDR1 as MGHDK and CDR2 as SYGVNS. The CDR3 DNA reads as TGTGCCAGCAGTGAATATAGGGGTACGACAGATACGCAGTATTTT. It codes for CASSEYRGTTDTQYF.

A note on this clonotype: Mismatch with germline at one junction end may stem from a read error. The rearrangement joins TRBV7-7 to TRBJ2-3; D perhaps matches TRBD2 (6 bases). This CDR3 region has 15 residues. Germline CDR1 is SSHAT and CDR2 is FNYEAQ (reference sequence). The CDR3 sequence: CASSFPRGFTDAQYF. The CDR3 DNA reads as TGTGCTAGCAGCTTCCCCCGGGGGTTCACAGATGCGCAGTATTTT.

CDR3 sequence reads: CASSYSSDSNQPQHF. CDR3 in DNA: TGTGCCAGCAGTTACTCGTCAGATAGCAATCAGCCCCAGCATTTT. The chain links TRBV6-6 to TRBJ1-5, with no clear D. This CDR3 comprises 15 residues. Germline V gene sequence: CDR1 MNHNY, CDR2 SVGAGI (reference sequence). Trimming stripped 0 bases from V and 0 bases from J, with 6 bases between.

V is TRBV12-3 or TRBV12-4 and J is TRBJ2-5; 7 bases map to TRBD2. The CDR3 sequence is 13 residues long. The junction had 4 bases not matched to a gene; V was cut back by 6 bases and J by 3 bases. The CDR3 nucleotides read TGTGCCAGCAGCCGGGACTATGAAGAGACCCAGTACTTC. It yields the protein CASSRDYEETQYF.

This clonotype was seen more than once but under ten times. The chain recombines TRBV12-3 or TRBV12-4 with TRBJ2-1; the match to TRBD1 covers 10 bases. This CDR3 has 15 residues. V trimming: 8 bases; J trimming: 5 bases; junction bases outside the gene matches: 9. The CDR3 DNA sequence: TGTGCCAGCTCGCCGGGGACAGGGGATAACAATGAGCAGTTCTTC. It codes for CASSPGTGDNNEQFF.

The DNA of the CDR3 is TGTGCCAGCAGTTACTCCCGCCTGTTACAGGATTCACCCCTCCACTTT. It encodes CASSYSRLLQDSPLHF. This chain connects TRBV6-6 to TRBJ1-6, with a possible D match to TRBD1 (5 bases). The CDR3 contains 16 residues. The ends were cut back, 0 bases at V and 8 bases at J, with 14 bases in the middle. CDR1 and CDR2 (germline): MNHNY, SVGAGI (reference sequence).

This clonotype was seen more than once but under ten times. The J gene is TRBJ2-7, the V gene TRBV7-9; possibly TRBD2 for D (6 bases). CDR1 is SEHNR, CDR2 FQNEAQ, per germline (reference sequence). The CDR3 has 17 amino acids. With 3 bases removed from V and 0 bases from J, the gap between germline ends came to 18 bases. The CDR3 DNA reads TGTGCCAGCAGCTTTGTTGGCGGACTAACATTCTCCTACGAGCAGTACTTC. It specifies CASSFVGGLTFSYEQYF.

This clonotype came up a few times. V usage is TRBV7-8 and J usage is TRBJ2-1; tentative D call: TRBD2 (5 bases). The CDR3 has 14 amino acids. V lost 5 bases to trimming and J lost 6 bases, with 14 bases between them. Germline V CDR1 and CDR2: SGHVS, FQNEAQ. CDR3 DNA sequence: TGTGCCAGCAGCCCCCCGGACTCACTCAATGAGCAGTTCTTC. This sequence encodes CASSPPDSLNEQFF. The variable domain in full, completed from reference TRBV7-8 and TRBJ2-1, reads GAGVSQSPRYKVAKRGQDVALRCDPISGHVSLFWYQQALGQGPEFLTYFQNEAQLDKSGLPSDRFFAERPEGSVSTLKIQRTQQEDSAVYLCASSPPDSLNEQFFGPGTRLTVL.

This sequence joins TRBV6-1 and TRBJ2-6, with D uncertain. The V gene lost 4 bases and the J gene lost 2 bases, with 9 bases spanning the gap. The germline gives CDR1 MNHNS, CDR2 SASEGT. The CDR3 length is 15 residues. CDR3 coding DNA: TGTGCCAGCAGTGGTTTAGGGCCTGGGGCCAACGTCCTGACTTTC. As protein: CASSGLGPGANVLTF.

This clonotype was observed a handful of times. This chain links TRBV4-1 with TRBJ1-2; no firm D call. Germline-derived CDR1 and CDR2 are MGHRA and YSYEKL. The CDR3 is 15 amino acids. Trimming shortened V by 0 bases and J by 2 bases, and 10 bases separated the two germline ends. CDR3 DNA sequence: TGCGCCAGCAGCCAAGATAACATTTTGAACTATGGCTACACCTTC. It yields the protein CASSQDNILNYGYTF.

This chain connects TRBV7-2 to TRBJ1-1, with TRBD1 matching 8 bases. This CDR3 has 15 residues. V trimming: 4 bases; J trimming: 3 bases; junction bases outside the gene matches: 7. Germline V CDR1 and CDR2: SGHTA, FQGNSA. This chain's CDR3 is CASSSGGFLYTEAFF. CDR3 coding DNA: TGTGCCAGCAGCTCAGGGGGCTTTCTATACACTGAAGCTTTCTTT.

The chain uses TRBV7-2 and TRBJ2-7, with 10 nucleotides matching TRBD2. V lost 0 bases and J lost 0; bases outside the gene matches: 8. Germline V gene sequence: CDR1 SGHTA, CDR2 FQGNSA. This CDR3 comprises 18 residues. CDR3 sequence reads: CASSLAASGGPVSYEQYF. CDR3 nucleotide sequence: TGTGCCAGCAGCTTAGCGGCTAGCGGGGGCCCTGTCTCCTACGAGCAGTACTTC.

This rearrangement joins TRBV5-1 to TRBJ1-4, with 9 bases lining up with TRBD1. With 4 bases clipped from V and 7 bases from J, the junction kept 8 bases outside the gene matches. CDR1 and CDR2 (germline): SGHRS, YFSETQ. CDR3 length: 15 residues. The CDR3 region has the DNA TGCGCCAGCAGCACTGGTGGGACAGGGCGTGAAAAACTGTTTTTT. Its protein is CASSTGGTGREKLFF.

CDR3: CASSHRGTSGTDTQYF. CDR3 DNA: TGTGCCAGCAGCCACCGCGGGACTAGCGGCACAGATACGCAGTATTTT. The V and J genes are TRBV4-2 and TRBJ2-3; TRBD2 agrees at 10 bases. V shed 3 bases and J 1 base; nucleotides not matched to a gene: 4. The CDR3 consists of 16 residues. In germline, CDR1 is LGHNA, CDR2 YNFKEQ.

The sample holds a few counts of this clonotype. The rearrangement links TRBV7-2 to TRBJ2-1; 8 bases agree with TRBD1. Germline-derived CDR1 and CDR2 are SGHTA and FQGNSA. Losses at the gene ends were 2 bases for V and 3 bases for J; bases not matched to a gene: 6. This CDR3 has 16 amino acids. The CDR3 sequence is CASSLQGAEFYNEQFF. The DNA for the CDR3 is TGTGCCAGCAGCTTACAGGGGGCCGAGTTCTACAATGAGCAGTTCTTC.